The 11 T cell receptor beta chains reported below all come from one sample, sequenced in a study of T cell responses to AZD1222 COVID-19 vaccine. Only in-frame clones appear in the TCRdb table, and some are missing; sequencing was by immunoSEQ multiplex PCR. The sample includes more than 70,000 clones, nearly 90% of them seen just once. The sample here was peripheral blood, taken on day 0 of MenACWY control vaccination. These receptors all stem from an adult in good health.

This clone is a singleton in its sample. The chain joins TRBV30 to TRBJ2-1; D not certain. The germline V and J ends were trimmed by 5 bases and 5 bases, with 10 bases remaining between them. Germline V CDR1 and CDR2: GTSNPN, SVGIG (reference sequence). The CDR3 loop spans 12 amino acids. The CDR3 loop is CAWGLADNEQFF. The CDR3 bases are TGTGCCTGGGGGCTGGCAGACAATGAGCAGTTCTTC.

In its sample, this clone was seen a few times. This chain uses TRBV5-1 with TRBJ1-1; D possibly corresponds to TRBD1 (5 bases). The V gene lost 0 bases and the J gene lost 1 base, with 7 bases spanning the gap. The CDR3 has 14 amino acids. Per germline, CDR1 SGHRS and CDR2 YFSETQ. CDR3 DNA: TGCGCCAGCAGCTTGGGACAGCCGAACACTGAAGCTTTCTTT. Amino acid sequence: CASSLGQPNTEAFF.

V gene TRBV19 combines with J gene TRBJ1-1, with TRBD1 as a possible D gene (6 bases). Germline CDR1 is LNHDA and CDR2 is SQIVND (reference sequence). Deletions cut 4 bases from V and 3 bases from J, with 15 bases between. The CDR3 spans 15 residues. DNA of the CDR3: TGTGCCAGTAGTACACTCCGGGGGCCACACACTGAAGCTTTCTTT. As protein: CASSTLRGPHTEAFF.

This clone was observed a few times. The CDR3 bases are TGTGCCAGCACCCCCAGCGGCTCGGGGGCCGTTTACAATGAGCAGTTCTTC. As protein: CASTPSGSGAVYNEQFF. V and J are TRBV9 and TRBJ2-1; D possibly uses TRBD1 or TRBD2 (6 bases each). The CDR3 has 17 residues. V dropped 6 bases and J dropped 4 bases, with 23 bases sitting between them. From germline, CDR1 is SGDLS and CDR2 YYNGEE. Full variable domain (rest looked up from reference TRBV9 and TRBJ2-1): DSGVTQTPKHLITATGQRVTLRCSPRSGDLSVYWYQQSLDQGLQFLIQYYNGEERAKGNILERFSAQQFPDLHSELNLSSLELGDSALYFCASTPSGSGAVYNEQFFGPGTRLTVL.

The rearrangement links TRBV5-4 to TRBJ1-1, with 7 bases matching TRBD1. The CDR3 has 13 amino acids. Trimming took 2 bases from V and 8 from J; bases not matched to a gene: 6. Germline CDR1 SGHNT, CDR2 YYREEE (reference sequence). The CDR3 DNA sequence: TGTGCCAGCAGCTTTTTACGGACAGGAGAAGCTTTCTTT. Residues: CASSFLRTGEAFF.

The chain combines TRBV18 with TRBJ2-7, with D possibly matching TRBD1 (6 bases). The CDR3 is made up of 15 amino acids. Trimming took 1 base from V and 5 from J, leaving 15 bases between them. Germline V gene lookup returns CDR1 KGHSH and CDR2 LQKENI. The CDR3 here is CASSPLLGAADEQYF. CDR3 in DNA: TGTGCCAGCTCACCACTGCTGGGGGCAGCAGACGAGCAGTACTTC.

V is TRBV5-4 and J is TRBJ2-1, with 8 bases fitting TRBD1. This CDR3 region has 16 residues. V gave up 0 bases and J gave up 6 bases; unmatched junction bases: 8. Germline V CDR1 and CDR2: SGHNT, YYREEE (reference sequence). The CDR3 region is CASSLAGGLLSNEQFF. The CDR3 DNA is TGTGCCAGCAGCTTGGCAGGGGGCCTTCTTAGCAATGAGCAGTTCTTC. The full variable domain, with the rest looked up from reference TRBV5-4 and TRBJ2-1, is ETGVTQSPTHLIKTRGQQVTLRCSSQSGHNTVSWYQQALGQGPQFIFQYYREEENGRGNFPPRFSGLQFPNYSSELNVNALELDDSALYLCASSLAGGLLSNEQFFGPGTRLTVL.

This rearrangement joins TRBV4-3 to TRBJ1-5; unclear D gene. The ends were cut back, 0 bases at V and 7 bases at J, with 7 bases in the middle. Germline V gives CDR1 LGHNA, CDR2 YSLEER. The CDR3 has 13 amino acids. The CDR3 is CASSQELLQPQHF. DNA for the CDR3: TGCGCCAGCAGCCAAGAATTATTGCAGCCCCAGCATTTT.

V and J are TRBV6-1 and TRBJ1-1; possible D gene TRBD1, 6 bases. Trimming stripped 3 bases from V and 2 bases from J, with 10 bases between. The CDR3 spans 14 residues. The germline V gene encodes CDR1 MNHNS and CDR2 SASEGT. The CDR3 spells CASSDRGLNTEAFF. The CDR3, as DNA: TGTGCCAGCAGTGATCGGGGGCTTAACACTGAAGCTTTCTTT.

The V gene is TRBV2, the J gene TRBJ1-2; D not certain. Looked up from germline, CDR1 is SNHLY and CDR2 is FYNNEI. The CDR3 extends over 13 amino acids. Trimming took 4 bases from V and 4 from J, leaving 10 bases between them. CDR3 residues: CASSAETLYGYTF. CDR3 nucleotide sequence: TGTGCCAGCAGTGCGGAGACACTCTATGGCTACACCTTC.

This chain joins TRBV4-1 and TRBJ1-1; 12 bases map to TRBD1. V gave up 4 bases and J gave up 5 bases; unmatched junction bases: 8. The CDR3 contains 16 residues. CDR1 and CDR2 (germline): MGHRA, YSYEKL. The CDR3 region is CASSPGQGALGTEAFF. DNA of the CDR3: TGCGCCAGCAGCCCGGGACAGGGGGCGCTTGGTACTGAAGCTTTCTTT.